The 23 T cell receptor beta chains presented below share a single source sample, sequenced in a study of blood T cell repertoires in COVID-19. Profiled with immunoSEQ multiplex PCR; TCRdb holds only in-frame clones, not every one. The table lists more than 60,000 clones, 86% of them singletons. Sequencing input: peripheral blood. These TCRs come from a man between 50 and 59 years old with active COVID-19.

On this clone: At the DNA level, this CDR3 is encoded by other sequences in the same sample as well. The chain couples TRBV9 to TRBJ2-7; the match to TRBD2 covers 12 bases. CDR1 SGDLS and CDR2 YYNGEE come from the germline V gene. Germline trimming cut 0 bases from V and 3 bases from J; bases unmatched to any gene: 1. The CDR3 runs to 15 residues. The CDR3 nucleotides are TGTGCCAGCAGCGTAGGACTAGCGGGGGTCTACGAGCAGTACTTC. Protein product: CASSVGLAGVYEQYF. Based on the CDR3 plus reference TRBV9 and TRBJ2-7, the full variable domain is DSGVTQTPKHLITATGQRVTLRCSPRSGDLSVYWYQQSLDQGLQFLIQYYNGEERAKGNILERFSAQQFPDLHSELNLSSLELGDSALYFCASSVGLAGVYEQYFGPGTRLTVT.

This chain links TRBV11-2 with TRBJ2-5; D is perhaps TRBD2 (6 bases). CDR3 length: 15 residues. Trimming pared 5 bases from V and 5 bases from J, leaving 18 bases between. Germline V gives CDR1 SGHAT, CDR2 FQNNGV. CDR3 sequence: CASSLIPGRAETQYF. The CDR3 coding sequence is TGTGCCAGCAGCCTAATACCCGGGAGAGCGGAGACCCAGTACTTC.

The genes are TRBV15 and TRBJ1-2; 10 nucleotides line up with TRBD1. From germline, CDR1 is LNHNV and CDR2 YYDKDF (reference sequence). The CDR3 has 18 amino acids. Trimming cost V 1 base and J 3 bases; bases outside gene matches: 11. CDR3 residues: CATSRVRGQGKVDYGYTF. CDR3 DNA: TGTGCCACCAGCAGAGTGCGGGGACAGGGGAAGGTCGACTATGGCTACACCTTC.

The chain links TRBV7-9 to TRBJ2-5; tentative D call: TRBD1 (6 bases). V shed 10 bases and J shed 5 bases, with 14 bases lying between them. Germline values: CDR1 SEHNR, CDR2 FQNEAQ (reference sequence). This CDR3 spans 12 amino acids. The CDR3 DNA sequence: TGTGCCACCGCAGGGGCGGTGGAGACCCAGTACTTC. Residues: CATAGAVETQYF.

This rearrangement joins TRBV18 to TRBJ2-1, with 9 bases fitting TRBD2. The CDR3 has 15 amino acids. Germline lookup yields CDR1 KGHSH and CDR2 LQKENI. With V trimmed by 4 bases and J by 0 bases, 1 base remained unmatched. The CDR3 DNA reads TGTGCCAGCTCACAAGCGGGGGGCTCCTACAATGAGCAGTTCTTC. It is translated as CASSQAGGSYNEQFF.

This clone was found once. V gene TRBV6-2 or TRBV6-3 combines with J gene TRBJ2-1; the match to TRBD2 covers 12 bases. This CDR3 region has 15 residues. Germline values: CDR1 MNHEY, CDR2 SVGEGT. V shed 3 bases, J shed 5 bases, and the junction held 2 bases outside the gene matches. As DNA, the CDR3 is TGTGCCAGCAGTTATCGACTAGCGGGAGACAATGAGCAGTTCTTC. Its translation: CASSYRLAGDNEQFF.

As concerns this clone: The same CDR3 also results from other DNA sequences found in this sample. The CDR3 DNA follows: TGCGCCAGCAGCCAAGACCCGGGGGGCCAAGAGACCCAGTACTTC. It specifies CASSQDPGGQETQYF. The chain has TRBV4-3 and TRBJ2-5; the match to TRBD2 covers 7 bases. V shed 0 bases and J 1 base; nucleotides not matched to a gene: 2. This CDR3 spans 15 amino acids. The V gene's germline CDR1 is LGHNA and CDR2 YSLEER.

The rearrangement joins TRBV7-8 to TRBJ2-1, with 13 bases identical to TRBD2. Germline V gives CDR1 SGHVS, CDR2 FQNEAQ. The V and J ends lost 5 bases and 8 bases, in that order; junction bases with no gene match: 9. The CDR3 is made up of 16 amino acids. CDR3 amino acids: CASSPRTSGSGHEQFF. The CDR3 nucleotides read TGTGCCAGCAGCCCAAGGACTAGCGGGAGTGGTCATGAGCAGTTCTTC.

The genes are TRBV28 and TRBJ1-1, with a tentative D call TRBD1 (5 bases). Germline values: CDR1 MDHEN, CDR2 SYDVKM. The V gene lost 11 bases and the J gene lost 0 bases, with 16 bases spanning the gap. The length of the CDR3 is 14 residues. The CDR3 DNA follows: TGTGCCCATAAGGGGCGGTTCATGAACACTGAAGCTTTCTTT. Translating gives CAHKGRFMNTEAFF.

The chain combines TRBV7-9 with TRBJ2-3; 8 nucleotides match TRBD2. The CDR3 totals 16 residues. CDR1 is SEHNR and CDR2 is FQNEAQ in the germline V gene (reference sequence). The V segment lost 6 bases and the J segment 3 bases; nucleotides outside the gene matches: 11. CDR3 DNA sequence: TGTGCCAGCAGACCTTCGGGAGGGGGGGCGACAGATACGCAGTATTTT. Residues: CASRPSGGGATDTQYF.

The chain uses TRBV4-1 and TRBJ1-5; tentative D call: TRBD1 (5 bases). The CDR3 covers 17 residues. Germline CDR1 MGHRA, CDR2 YSYEKL. V lost 0 bases, J lost 7 bases, and 19 bases lay in between. The CDR3: CASSQDPGLVEEQPQHF. The CDR3 DNA follows: TGCGCCAGCAGCCAAGATCCAGGGTTAGTTGAGGAACAGCCCCAGCATTTT.

This chain connects TRBV18 to TRBJ2-7, with 11 bases lining up with TRBD2. CDR1 is KGHSH and CDR2 is LQKENI in the germline V gene. After removal of 3 bases from V and 1 base from J, the junction contained 8 bases not matched to a gene. The CDR3 is made up of 17 amino acids. CDR3 sequence (DNA): TGTGCCAGCTCACCCTGGGGGACTAGCGGATTTTCCTACGAGCAGTACTTC. This encodes CASSPWGTSGFSYEQYF.

The rearrangement uses TRBV23-1 and TRBJ1-5; no clear D gene. TRBV23-1 carries the ORF label, with uncertain function. The CDR3 has 13 amino acids. V lost 4 bases to trimming and J lost 5 bases, with 9 bases between them. The CDR3 DNA reads as TGCGCCAGCAGTCCAGGAAATCATCAGCCCCAGCATTTT. Translated, it gives CASSPGNHQPQHF.

The rearrangement links TRBV7-3 to TRBJ2-2; D not resolved. CDR1 is SGHTA, CDR2 FQGTGA, per germline. The CDR3 runs to 12 residues. V was shortened by 3 bases and J by 6 bases, with 5 bases between the two germline ends. The DNA of the CDR3 is TGTGCCAGCAGCTTCCCGGCCGGGGAGCTGTTTTTT. Its translation: CASSFPAGELFF.

This clone appeared a single time. J is TRBJ2-1 and V is TRBV18; D call uncertain. V lost 2 bases and J 10 bases, leaving 9 bases between the germline ends. The CDR3 runs to 12 residues. Germline CDR1 KGHSH, CDR2 LQKENI. The CDR3 coding sequence is TGTGCCAGCTCACCAGCGGCCGTGGAGCAGTTCTTC. The encoded protein is CASSPAAVEQFF.

This clone was seen a few times. This rearrangement joins TRBV5-4 to TRBJ1-2; tentatively, D is TRBD1 (5 bases). The CDR3 is made up of 15 amino acids. Germline loops: CDR1 SGHNT, CDR2 YYREEE (reference sequence). Trimming removed 4 bases from V and 3 bases from J, with 16 bases in between. The CDR3 DNA reads TGTGCCAGCAGCGATGCGGGGACTTCTTACTATGGCTACACCTTC. Translation: CASSDAGTSYYGYTF.

This rearrangement joins TRBV19 to TRBJ1-1, with a weak D call TRBD1 (6 bases). The germline CDR1 and CDR2 sequences are LNHDA and SQIVND (reference sequence). The CDR3 has 16 amino acids. Trimming removed 8 bases at V and 2 bases at J, with 21 bases between. The CDR3 nucleotides are TGTGCCAGTTCTCATACTAGTACAGGGCAAAACACTGAAGCTTTCTTT. As protein: CASSHTSTGQNTEAFF. Variable domain in full (rest from reference TRBV19 and TRBJ1-1): DGGITQSPKYLFRKEGQNVTLSCEQNLNHDAMYWYRQDPGQGLRLIYYSQIVNDFQKGDIAEGYSVSREKKESFPLTVTSAQKNPTAFYLCASSHTSTGQNTEAFFGQGTRLTVV.

The chain combines TRBV28 with TRBJ1-5; 10 bases are shared with TRBD1. V lost 7 bases and J lost 9; bases outside the gene matches: 15. The germline V gene has CDR1 MDHEN and CDR2 SYDVKM. The CDR3 contains 16 residues. As DNA, the CDR3 is TGTGCCAGCACCAAACAGACAGGGGGCCCCTCGACGCCCCAGCATTTT. This translates into CASTKQTGGPSTPQHF.

The chain joins TRBV5-1 to TRBJ2-7; 7 positions agree with TRBD2. Trimming removed 0 bases from V and 2 bases from J; junction bases left unmatched: 2. The CDR3 runs to 14 residues. Germline V lookup: CDR1 SGHRS, CDR2 YFSETQ. CDR3 in amino acids: CASSLGGGTYEQYF. In DNA form, the CDR3 reads TGCGCCAGCAGCTTGGGCGGGGGAACCTACGAGCAGTACTTC.

This sequence joins TRBV10-3 and TRBJ2-2; possible D gene TRBD2, 6 bases. V dropped 8 bases and J dropped 4 bases, with 11 bases sitting between them. Germline CDR1 reads ENHRY; CDR2 reads SYGVKD. This CDR3 contains 13 residues. CDR3 residues: CAIGGTSTGELFF. The DNA of the CDR3 is TGTGCCATCGGAGGGACGAGCACCGGGGAGCTGTTTTTT.

This clone is a singleton in its sample. The rearrangement joins TRBV7-2 to TRBJ2-2; D not resolved. Germline assignment: CDR1 SGHTA and CDR2 FQGNSA. The CDR3 spans 14 residues. V was clipped by 2 bases and J by 4 bases, with 8 bases between them. The DNA for the CDR3 is TGTGCCAGCAGCTTACTAGTAAGCACCGGGGAGCTGTTTTTT. It yields the protein CASSLLVSTGELFF.

The V gene is TRBV5-1, the J gene TRBJ2-7; possible D gene TRBD1, 5 bases. Trimming cost V 0 bases and J 2 bases, with 6 bases left between them. Germline V CDR1 and CDR2: SGHRS, YFSETQ. This CDR3 is built from 13 residues. CDR3 amino acids: CASSLGGPYEQYF. Here the CDR3 DNA reads TGCGCCAGCAGCTTGGGGGGCCCCTACGAGCAGTACTTC.

This clone showed up just once. The chain carries TRBV3-1 (or the pseudogene TRBV3-2) and TRBJ2-1; D may be TRBD1 (5 bases). From germline, CDR1 is LGHDT and CDR2 YNNKEL (reference sequence). Trimming removed 0 bases at V and 12 bases at J, with 12 bases between. This CDR3 contains 13 residues. The CDR3 protein is CASSQDGYRPQFF. The CDR3 DNA reads as TGTGCCAGCAGCCAAGACGGGTACAGGCCGCAGTTCTTC.